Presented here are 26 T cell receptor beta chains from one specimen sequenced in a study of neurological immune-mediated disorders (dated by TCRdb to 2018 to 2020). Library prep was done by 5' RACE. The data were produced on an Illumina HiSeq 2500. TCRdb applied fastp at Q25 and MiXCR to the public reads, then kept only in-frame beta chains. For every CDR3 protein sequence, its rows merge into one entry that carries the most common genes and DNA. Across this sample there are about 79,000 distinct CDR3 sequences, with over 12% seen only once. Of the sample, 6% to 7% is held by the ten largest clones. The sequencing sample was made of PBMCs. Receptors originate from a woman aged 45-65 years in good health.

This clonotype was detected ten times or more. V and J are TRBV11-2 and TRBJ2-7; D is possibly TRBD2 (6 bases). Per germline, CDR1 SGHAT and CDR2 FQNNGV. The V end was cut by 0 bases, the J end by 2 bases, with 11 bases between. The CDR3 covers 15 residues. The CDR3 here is CASSLEEGQTYEQYF. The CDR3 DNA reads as TGTGCCAGCAGCTTAGAGGAGGGGCAGACCTACGAGCAGTACTTC.

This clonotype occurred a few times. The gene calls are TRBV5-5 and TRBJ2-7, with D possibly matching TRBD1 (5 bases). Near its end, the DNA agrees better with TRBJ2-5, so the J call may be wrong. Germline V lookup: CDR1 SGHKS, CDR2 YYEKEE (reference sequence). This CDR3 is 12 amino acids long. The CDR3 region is CASSPIQGTQYF. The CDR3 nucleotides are TGTGCCAGCAGCCCTATCCAGGGGACCCAGTACTTC.

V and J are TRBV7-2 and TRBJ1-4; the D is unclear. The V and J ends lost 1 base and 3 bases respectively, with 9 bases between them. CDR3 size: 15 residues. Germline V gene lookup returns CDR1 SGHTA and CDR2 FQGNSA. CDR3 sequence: CASSLGAVPNEKLFF. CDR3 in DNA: TGTGCCAGCAGCTTAGGGGCGGTGCCTAATGAAAAACTGTTTTTT.

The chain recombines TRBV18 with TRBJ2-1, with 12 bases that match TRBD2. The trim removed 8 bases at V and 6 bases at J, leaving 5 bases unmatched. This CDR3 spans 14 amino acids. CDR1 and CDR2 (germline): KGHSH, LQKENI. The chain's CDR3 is CASTRTSGANEQFF. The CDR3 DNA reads TGTGCCAGCACGAGGACTAGCGGGGCCAATGAGCAGTTCTTC.

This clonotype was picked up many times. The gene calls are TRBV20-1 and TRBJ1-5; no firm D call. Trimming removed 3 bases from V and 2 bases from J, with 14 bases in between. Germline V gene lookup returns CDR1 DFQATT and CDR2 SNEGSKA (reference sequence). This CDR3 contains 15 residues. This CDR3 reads CSARIPGTGNQPQHF. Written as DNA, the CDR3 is TGCAGTGCTAGGATACCGGGAACAGGCAATCAGCCCCAGCATTTT.

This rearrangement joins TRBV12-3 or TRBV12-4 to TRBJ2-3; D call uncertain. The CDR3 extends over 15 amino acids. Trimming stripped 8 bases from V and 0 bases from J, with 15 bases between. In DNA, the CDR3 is TGTGCCAGCGGCCAATTCGCGGTTAGCACAGATACGCAGTATTTT. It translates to CASGQFAVSTDTQYF.

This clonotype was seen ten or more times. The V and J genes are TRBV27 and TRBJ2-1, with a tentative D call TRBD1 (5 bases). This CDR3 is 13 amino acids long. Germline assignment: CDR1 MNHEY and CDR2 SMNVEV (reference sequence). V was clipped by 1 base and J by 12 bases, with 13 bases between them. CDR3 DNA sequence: TGTGCCAGCAGTTTATTGGTCCAGGGCCCGCAGTTCTTC. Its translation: CASSLLVQGPQFF.

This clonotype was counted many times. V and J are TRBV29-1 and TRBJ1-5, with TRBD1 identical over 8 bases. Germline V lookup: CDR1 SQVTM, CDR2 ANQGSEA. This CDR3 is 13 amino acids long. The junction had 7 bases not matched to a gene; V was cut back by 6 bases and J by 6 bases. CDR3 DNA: TGCAGCGTGCGGACAGGGAATCTTCAGCCCCAGCATTTT. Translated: CSVRTGNLQPQHF.

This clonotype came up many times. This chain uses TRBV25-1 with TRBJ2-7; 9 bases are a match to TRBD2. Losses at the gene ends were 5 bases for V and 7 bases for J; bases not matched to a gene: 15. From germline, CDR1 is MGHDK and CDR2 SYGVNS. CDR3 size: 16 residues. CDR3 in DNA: TGTGCCAGCAGTTTCCAACGTGCGGGAGGGCCGAGGGAGCAGTACTTC. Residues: CASSFQRAGGPREQYF.

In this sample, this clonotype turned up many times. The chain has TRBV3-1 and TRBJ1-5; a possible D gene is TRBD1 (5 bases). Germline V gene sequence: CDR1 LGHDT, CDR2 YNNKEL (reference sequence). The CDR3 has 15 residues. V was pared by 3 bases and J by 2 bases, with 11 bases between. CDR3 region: CASSHMGEGNQPQHF. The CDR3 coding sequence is TGTGCCAGCAGCCACATGGGGGAGGGCAATCAGCCCCAGCATTTT.

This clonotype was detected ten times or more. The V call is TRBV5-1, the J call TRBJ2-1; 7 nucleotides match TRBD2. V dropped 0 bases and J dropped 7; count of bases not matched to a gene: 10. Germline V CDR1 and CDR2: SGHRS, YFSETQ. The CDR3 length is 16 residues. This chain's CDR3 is CASSLVASGLSNEQFF. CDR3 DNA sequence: TGCGCCAGCAGCTTGGTAGCTAGCGGTTTGTCAAATGAGCAGTTCTTC.

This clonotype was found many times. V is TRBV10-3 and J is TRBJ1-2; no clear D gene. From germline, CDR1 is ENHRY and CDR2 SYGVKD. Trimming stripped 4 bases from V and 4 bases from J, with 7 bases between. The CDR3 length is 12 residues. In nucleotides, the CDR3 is TGTGCCATCAGTGGTCAGAGCTATGGCTACACCTTC. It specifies CAISGQSYGYTF.

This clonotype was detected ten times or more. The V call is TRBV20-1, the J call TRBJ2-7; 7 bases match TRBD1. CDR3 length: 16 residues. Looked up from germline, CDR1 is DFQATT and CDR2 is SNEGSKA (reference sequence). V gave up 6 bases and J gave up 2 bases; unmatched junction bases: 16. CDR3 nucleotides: TGCAGTGCCAACCTCCCAAGGACAGGTGACACCTACGAGCAGTACTTC. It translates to CSANLPRTGDTYEQYF.

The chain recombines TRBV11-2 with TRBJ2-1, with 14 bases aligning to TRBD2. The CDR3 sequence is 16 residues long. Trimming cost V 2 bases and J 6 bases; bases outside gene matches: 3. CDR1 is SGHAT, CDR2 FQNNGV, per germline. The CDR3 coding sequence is TGTGCCAGCAGCTTACCGGGACTAGCGGGAGCCAATGAGCAGTTCTTC. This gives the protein CASSLPGLAGANEQFF.

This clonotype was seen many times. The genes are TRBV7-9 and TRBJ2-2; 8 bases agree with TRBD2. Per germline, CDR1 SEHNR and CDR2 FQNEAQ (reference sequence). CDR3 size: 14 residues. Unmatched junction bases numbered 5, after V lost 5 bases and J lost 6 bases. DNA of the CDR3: TGTGCCAGCAGCAGAGGACTAGCAGCCGGGGAGCTGTTTTTT. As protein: CASSRGLAAGELFF.

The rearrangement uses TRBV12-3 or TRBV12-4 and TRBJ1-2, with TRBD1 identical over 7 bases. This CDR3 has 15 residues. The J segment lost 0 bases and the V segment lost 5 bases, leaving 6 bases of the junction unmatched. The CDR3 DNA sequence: TGTGCCAGCAGTCCCGACAGGGCCGCTAACTATGGCTACACCTTC. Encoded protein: CASSPDRAANYGYTF.

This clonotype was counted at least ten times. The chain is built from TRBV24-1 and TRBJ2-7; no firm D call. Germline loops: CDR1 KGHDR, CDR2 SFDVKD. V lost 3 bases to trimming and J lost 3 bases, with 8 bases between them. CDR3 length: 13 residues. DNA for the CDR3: TGTGCCACCAGTGATCGGACCCACTACGAGCAGTACTTC. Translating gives CATSDRTHYEQYF.

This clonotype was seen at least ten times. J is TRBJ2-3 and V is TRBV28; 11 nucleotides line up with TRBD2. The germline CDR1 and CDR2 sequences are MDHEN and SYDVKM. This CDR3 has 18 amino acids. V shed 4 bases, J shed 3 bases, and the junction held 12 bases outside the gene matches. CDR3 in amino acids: CASSYGLAGDFITDTQYF. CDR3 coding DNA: TGTGCCAGCAGTTACGGACTAGCGGGTGACTTTATTACAGATACGCAGTATTTT.

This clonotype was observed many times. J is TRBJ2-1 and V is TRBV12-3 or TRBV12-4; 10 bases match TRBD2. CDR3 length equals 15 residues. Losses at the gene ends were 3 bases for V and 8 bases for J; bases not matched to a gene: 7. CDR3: CASSFGASGSYEQFF. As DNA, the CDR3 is TGTGCCAGCAGTTTTGGAGCTAGCGGGAGCTATGAGCAGTTCTTC.

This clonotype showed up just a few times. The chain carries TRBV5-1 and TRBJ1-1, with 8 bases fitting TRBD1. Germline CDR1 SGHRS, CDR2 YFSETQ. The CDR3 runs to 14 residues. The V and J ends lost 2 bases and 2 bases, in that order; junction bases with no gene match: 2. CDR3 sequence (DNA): TGCGCCAGCAGCTTACAGGGGGGAAACACTGAAGCTTTCTTT. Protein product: CASSLQGGNTEAFF. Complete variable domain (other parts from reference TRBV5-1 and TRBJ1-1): KAGVTQTPRYLIKTRGQQVTLSCSPISGHRSVSWYQQTPGQGLQFLFEYFSETQRNKGNFPGRFSGRQFSNSRSEMNVSTLELGDSALYLCASSLQGGNTEAFFGQGTRLTVV.

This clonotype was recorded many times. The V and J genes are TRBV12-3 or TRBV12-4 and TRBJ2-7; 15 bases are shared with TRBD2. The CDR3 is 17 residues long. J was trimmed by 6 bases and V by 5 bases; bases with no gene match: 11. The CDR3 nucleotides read TGTGCCAGCAGTCCTCGTTACGGACTAGCGGGAGGGGGCGAGCAGTACTTC. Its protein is CASSPRYGLAGGGEQYF.

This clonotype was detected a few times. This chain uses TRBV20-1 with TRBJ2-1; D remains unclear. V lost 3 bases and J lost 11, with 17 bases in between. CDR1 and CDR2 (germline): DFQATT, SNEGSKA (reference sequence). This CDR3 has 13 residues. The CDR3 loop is CSARVPGQIKQFF. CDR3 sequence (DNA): TGCAGTGCTAGGGTTCCCGGCCAAATTAAGCAGTTCTTC.

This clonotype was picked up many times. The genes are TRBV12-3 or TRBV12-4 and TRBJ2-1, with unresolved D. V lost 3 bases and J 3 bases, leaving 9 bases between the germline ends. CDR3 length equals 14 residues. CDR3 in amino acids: CASSLRRSYNEQFF. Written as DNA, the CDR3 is TGTGCCAGCAGTTTGCGGAGAAGCTACAATGAGCAGTTCTTC.

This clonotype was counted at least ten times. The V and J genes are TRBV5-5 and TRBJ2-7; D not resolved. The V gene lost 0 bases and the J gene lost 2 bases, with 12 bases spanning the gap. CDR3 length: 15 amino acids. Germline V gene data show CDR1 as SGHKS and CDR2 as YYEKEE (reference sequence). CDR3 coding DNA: TGTGCCAGCAGCTTGGCGCCGGCGTTGACCTACGAGCAGTACTTC. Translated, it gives CASSLAPALTYEQYF.

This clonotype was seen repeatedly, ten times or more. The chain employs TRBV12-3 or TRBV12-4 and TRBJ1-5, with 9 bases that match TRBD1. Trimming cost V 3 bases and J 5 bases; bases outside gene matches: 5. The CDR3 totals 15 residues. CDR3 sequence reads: CASSFRTGVDQPQHF. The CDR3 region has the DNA TGTGCCAGCAGTTTCAGGACAGGGGTAGATCAGCCCCAGCATTTT.

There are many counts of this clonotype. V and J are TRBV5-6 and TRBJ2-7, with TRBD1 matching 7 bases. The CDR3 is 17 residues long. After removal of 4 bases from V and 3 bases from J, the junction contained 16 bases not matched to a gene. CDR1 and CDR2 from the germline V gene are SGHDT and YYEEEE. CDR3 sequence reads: CASSGDRGGISRYEQYF. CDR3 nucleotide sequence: TGTGCCAGCAGCGGGGACAGAGGAGGTATTTCCCGCTACGAGCAGTACTTC.